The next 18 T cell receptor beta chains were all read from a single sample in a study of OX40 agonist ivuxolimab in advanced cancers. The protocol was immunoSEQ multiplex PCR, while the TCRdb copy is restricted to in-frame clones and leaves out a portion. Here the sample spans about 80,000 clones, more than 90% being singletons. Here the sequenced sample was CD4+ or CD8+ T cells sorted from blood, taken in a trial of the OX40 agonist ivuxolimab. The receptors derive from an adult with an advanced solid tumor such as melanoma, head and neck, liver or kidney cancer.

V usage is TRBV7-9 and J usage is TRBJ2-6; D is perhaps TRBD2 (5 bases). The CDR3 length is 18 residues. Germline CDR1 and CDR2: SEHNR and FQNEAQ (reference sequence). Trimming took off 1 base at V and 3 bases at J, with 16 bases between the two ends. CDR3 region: CASSLGLGVEGGANVLTF. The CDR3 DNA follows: TGTGCCAGCAGCTTAGGGCTAGGAGTAGAGGGTGGGGCCAACGTCCTGACTTTC. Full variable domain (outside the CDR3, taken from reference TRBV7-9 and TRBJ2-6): DTGVSQNPRHKITKRGQNVTFRCDPISEHNRLYWYRQTLGQGPEFLTYFQNEAQLEKSRLLSDRFSAERPKGSFSTLEIQRTEQGDSAMYLCASSLGLGVEGGANVLTFGAGSRLTVL.

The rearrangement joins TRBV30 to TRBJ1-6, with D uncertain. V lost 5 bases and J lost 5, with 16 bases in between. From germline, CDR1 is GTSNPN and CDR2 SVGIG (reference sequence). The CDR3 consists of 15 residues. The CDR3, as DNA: TGTGCCTGGGGCGCACCTAGAAAGGATAATTCACCCCTCCACTTT. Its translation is CAWGAPRKDNSPLHF.

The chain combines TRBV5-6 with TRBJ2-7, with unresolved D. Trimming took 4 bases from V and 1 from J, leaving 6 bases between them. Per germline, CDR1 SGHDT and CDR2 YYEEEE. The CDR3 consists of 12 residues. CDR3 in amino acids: CASSDGSYEQYF. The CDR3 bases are TGTGCCAGCAGCGACGGTTCCTACGAGCAGTACTTC.

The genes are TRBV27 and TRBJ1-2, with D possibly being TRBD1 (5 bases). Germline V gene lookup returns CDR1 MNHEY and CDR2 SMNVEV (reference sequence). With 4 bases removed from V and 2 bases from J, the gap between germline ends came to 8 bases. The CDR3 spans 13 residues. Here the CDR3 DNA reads TGTGCCAGCAGTTGGCAGGGCAACTATGGCTACACCTTC. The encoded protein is CASSWQGNYGYTF.

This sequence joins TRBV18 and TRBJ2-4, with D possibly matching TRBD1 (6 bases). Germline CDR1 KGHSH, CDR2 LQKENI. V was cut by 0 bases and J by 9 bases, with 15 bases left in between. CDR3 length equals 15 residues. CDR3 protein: CASSPPMTPRGIQYF. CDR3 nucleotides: TGTGCCAGCTCACCACCGATGACACCCAGGGGCATTCAGTACTTC.

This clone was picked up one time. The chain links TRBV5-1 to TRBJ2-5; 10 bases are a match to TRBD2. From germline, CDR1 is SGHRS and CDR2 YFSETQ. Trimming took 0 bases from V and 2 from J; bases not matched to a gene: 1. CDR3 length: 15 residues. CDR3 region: CASSLETSGQETQYF. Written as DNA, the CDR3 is TGCGCCAGCAGCTTGGAGACTAGCGGGCAAGAGACCCAGTACTTC.

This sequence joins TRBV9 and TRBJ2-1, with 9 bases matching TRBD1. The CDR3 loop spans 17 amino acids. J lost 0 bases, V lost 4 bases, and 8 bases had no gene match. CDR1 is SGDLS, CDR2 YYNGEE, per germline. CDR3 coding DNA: TGTGCCAGCAGCAAAAGGGCGACAGGGGGCTCCTACAATGAGCAGTTCTTC. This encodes CASSKRATGGSYNEQFF.

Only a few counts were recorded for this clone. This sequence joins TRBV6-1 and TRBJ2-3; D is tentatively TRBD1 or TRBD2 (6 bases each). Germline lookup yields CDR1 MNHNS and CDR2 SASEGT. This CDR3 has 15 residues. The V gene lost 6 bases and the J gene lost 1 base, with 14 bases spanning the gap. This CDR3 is CASRAGEVRTDTQYF. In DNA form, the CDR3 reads TGTGCCAGCAGGGCAGGGGAGGTCCGCACAGATACGCAGTATTTT.

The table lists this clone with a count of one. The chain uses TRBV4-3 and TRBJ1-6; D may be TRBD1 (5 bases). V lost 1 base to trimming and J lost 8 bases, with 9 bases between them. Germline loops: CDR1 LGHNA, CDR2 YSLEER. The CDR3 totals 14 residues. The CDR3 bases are TGCGCCAGCAGCCAAGGGTCCAGGGATTCACCCCTCCACTTT. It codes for CASSQGSRDSPLHF.

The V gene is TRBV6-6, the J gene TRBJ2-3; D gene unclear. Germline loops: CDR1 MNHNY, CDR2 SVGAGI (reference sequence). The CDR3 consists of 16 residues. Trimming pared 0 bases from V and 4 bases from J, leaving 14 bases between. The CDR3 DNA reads TGTGCCAGCAGTTACTCTGAAGGGCCAAGTCCAGATACGCAGTATTTT. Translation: CASSYSEGPSPDTQYF.

The CDR3 nucleotides are TGTGCCAGCAGTTCTCCCAGGGGGCAGTACTTC. Protein product: CASSSPRGQYF. This rearrangement joins TRBV6-5 to TRBJ2-7; a weak D match, TRBD1 (6 bases). The germline V gene encodes CDR1 MNHEY and CDR2 SVGAGI. The CDR3 is 11 residues long. V was trimmed by 4 bases and J by 9 bases, leaving 10 bases between them.

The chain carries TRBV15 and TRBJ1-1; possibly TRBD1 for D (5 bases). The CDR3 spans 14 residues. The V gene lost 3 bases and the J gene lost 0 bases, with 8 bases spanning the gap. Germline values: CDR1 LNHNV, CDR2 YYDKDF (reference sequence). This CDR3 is CATSRDIMNTEAFF. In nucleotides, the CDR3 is TGTGCCACCAGCAGGGACATTATGAACACTGAAGCTTTCTTT.

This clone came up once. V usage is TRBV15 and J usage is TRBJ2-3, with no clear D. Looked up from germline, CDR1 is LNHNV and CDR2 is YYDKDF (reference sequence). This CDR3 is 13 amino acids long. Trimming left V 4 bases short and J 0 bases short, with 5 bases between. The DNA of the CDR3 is TGTGCCACCAGCACCACTAGCACAGATACGCAGTATTTT. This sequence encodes CATSTTSTDTQYF.

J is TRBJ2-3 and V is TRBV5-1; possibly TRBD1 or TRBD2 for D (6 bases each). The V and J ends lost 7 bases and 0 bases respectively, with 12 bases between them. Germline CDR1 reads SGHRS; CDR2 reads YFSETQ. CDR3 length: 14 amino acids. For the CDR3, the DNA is TGCGCCAGCGCTAGGGGGGAGAGCACAGATACGCAGTATTTT. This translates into CASARGESTDTQYF.

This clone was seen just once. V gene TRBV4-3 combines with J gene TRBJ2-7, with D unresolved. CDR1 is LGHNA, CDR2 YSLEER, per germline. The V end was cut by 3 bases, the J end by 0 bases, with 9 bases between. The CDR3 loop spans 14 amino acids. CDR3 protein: CASSQDSLSYEQYF. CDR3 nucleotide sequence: TGCGCCAGCAGCCAGGATAGCCTCTCCTACGAGCAGTACTTC.

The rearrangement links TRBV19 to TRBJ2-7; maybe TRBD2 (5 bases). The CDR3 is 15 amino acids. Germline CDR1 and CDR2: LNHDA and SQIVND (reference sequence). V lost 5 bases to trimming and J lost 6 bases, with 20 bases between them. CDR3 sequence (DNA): TGTGCCAGTAGTCTCTCCGGGAACGTGAGAAGCGAGCAGTACTTC. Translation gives CASSLSGNVRSEQYF.

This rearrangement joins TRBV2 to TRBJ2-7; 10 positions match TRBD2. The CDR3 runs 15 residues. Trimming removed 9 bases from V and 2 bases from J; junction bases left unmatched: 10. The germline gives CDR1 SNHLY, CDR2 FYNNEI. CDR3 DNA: TGTGCCAGTGCCATAGCGGGAGGTACTACCTACGAGCAGTACTTC. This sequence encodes CASAIAGGTTYEQYF.

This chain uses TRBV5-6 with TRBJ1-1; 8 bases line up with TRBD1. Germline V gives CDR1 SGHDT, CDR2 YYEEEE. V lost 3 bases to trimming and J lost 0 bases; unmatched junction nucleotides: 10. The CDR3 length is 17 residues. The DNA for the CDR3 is TGTGCCAGCAGCTATAAGGGGGGGACAGGCATGAACACTGAAGCTTTCTTT. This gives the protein CASSYKGGTGMNTEAFF.